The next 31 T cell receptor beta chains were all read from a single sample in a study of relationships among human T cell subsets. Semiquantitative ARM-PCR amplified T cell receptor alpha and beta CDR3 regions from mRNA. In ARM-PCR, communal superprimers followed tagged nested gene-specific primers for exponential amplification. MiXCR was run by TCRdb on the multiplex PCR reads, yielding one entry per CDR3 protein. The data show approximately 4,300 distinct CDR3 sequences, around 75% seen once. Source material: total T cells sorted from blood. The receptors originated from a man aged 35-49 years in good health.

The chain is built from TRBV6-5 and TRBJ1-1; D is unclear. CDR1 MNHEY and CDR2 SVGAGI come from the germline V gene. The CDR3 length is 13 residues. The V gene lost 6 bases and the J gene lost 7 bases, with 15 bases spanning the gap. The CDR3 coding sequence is TGTGCCAGCAGCGTCACCCGGCTACGTGAAGCTTTCTTT. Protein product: CASSVTRLREAFF.

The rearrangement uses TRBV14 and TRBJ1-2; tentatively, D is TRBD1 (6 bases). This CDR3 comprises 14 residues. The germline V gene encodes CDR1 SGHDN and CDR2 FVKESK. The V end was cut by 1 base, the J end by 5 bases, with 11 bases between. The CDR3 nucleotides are TGTGCCAGCAGCCAAGCGGCAGGGGAGTATGGCTACACCTTC. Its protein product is CASSQAAGEYGYTF.

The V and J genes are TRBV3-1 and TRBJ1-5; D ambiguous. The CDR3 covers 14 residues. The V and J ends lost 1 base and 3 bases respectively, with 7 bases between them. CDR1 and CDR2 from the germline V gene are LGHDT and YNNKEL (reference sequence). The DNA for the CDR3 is TGTGCCAGCAGCCAAGGACAAGACAATCAGCCCCAGCATTTT. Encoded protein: CASSQGQDNQPQHF.

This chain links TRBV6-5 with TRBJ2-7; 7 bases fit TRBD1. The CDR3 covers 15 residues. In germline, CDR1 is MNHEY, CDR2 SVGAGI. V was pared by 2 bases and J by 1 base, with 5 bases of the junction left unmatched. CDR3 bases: TGTGCCAGCAGTTACAGACGGACAGGTTCCTACGAGCAGTACTTC. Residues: CASSYRRTGSYEQYF.

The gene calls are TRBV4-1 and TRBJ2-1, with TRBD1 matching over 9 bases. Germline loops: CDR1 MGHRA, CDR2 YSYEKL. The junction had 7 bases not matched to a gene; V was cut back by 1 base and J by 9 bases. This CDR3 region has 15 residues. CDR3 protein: CASSQADRGTIEQFF. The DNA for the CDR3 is TGCGCCAGCAGCCAAGCGGACAGGGGTACGATTGAGCAGTTCTTC.

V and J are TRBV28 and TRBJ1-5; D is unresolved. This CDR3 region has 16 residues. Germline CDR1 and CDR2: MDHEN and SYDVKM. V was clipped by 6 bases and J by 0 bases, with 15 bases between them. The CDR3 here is CASRPLSGHSNQPQHF. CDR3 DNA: TGTGCCAGCAGACCTTTATCAGGCCATAGCAATCAGCCCCAGCATTTT. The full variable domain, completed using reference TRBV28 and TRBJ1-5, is DVKVTQSSRYLVKRTGEKVFLECVQDMDHENMFWYRQDPGLGLRLIYFSYDVKMKEKGDIPEGYSVSREKKERFSLILESASTNQTSMYLCASRPLSGHSNQPQHFGDGTRLSIL.

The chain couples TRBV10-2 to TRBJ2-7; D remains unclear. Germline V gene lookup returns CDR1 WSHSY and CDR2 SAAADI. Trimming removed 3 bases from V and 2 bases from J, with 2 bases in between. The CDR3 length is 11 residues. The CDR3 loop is CASSEAYEQYF. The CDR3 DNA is TGCGCCAGCAGTGAAGCCTACGAGCAGTACTTC.

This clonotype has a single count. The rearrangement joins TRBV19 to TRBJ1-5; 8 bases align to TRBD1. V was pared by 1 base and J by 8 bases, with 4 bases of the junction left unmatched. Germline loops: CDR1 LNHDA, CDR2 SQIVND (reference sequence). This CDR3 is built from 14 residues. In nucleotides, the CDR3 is TGTGCCAGTAGTATAGGGGACAGGTGGGAGCCCCAGCATTTT. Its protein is CASSIGDRWEPQHF.

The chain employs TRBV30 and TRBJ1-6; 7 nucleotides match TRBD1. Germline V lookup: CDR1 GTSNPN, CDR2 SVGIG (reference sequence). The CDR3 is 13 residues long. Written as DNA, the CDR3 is TGTGCTTCTAGACAGGGCAATAATTCACCCCTCCACTTT. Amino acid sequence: CASRQGNNSPLHF.

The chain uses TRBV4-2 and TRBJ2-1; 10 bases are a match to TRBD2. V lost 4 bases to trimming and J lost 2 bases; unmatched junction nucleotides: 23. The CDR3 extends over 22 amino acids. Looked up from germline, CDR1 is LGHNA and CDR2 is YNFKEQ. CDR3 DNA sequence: TGTGCCAGCAGCCTACAACGGGTCACCGGGACTAGCGCGATTGCGACCTACAATGAGCAGTTCTTC. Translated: CASSLQRVTGTSAIATYNEQFF.

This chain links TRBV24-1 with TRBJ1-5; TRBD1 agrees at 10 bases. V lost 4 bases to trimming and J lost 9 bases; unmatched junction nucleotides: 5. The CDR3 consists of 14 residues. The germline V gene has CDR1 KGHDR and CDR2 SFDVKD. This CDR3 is CATSDGTGVRPQHF. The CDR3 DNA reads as TGTGCCACCAGTGACGGGACAGGGGTGAGGCCCCAGCATTTT.

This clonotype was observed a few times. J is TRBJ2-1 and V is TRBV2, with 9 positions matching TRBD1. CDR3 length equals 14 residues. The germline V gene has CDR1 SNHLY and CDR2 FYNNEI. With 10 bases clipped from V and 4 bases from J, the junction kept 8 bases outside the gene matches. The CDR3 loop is CATKPGQGYNEQFF. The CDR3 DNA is TGTGCCACAAAGCCGGGACAGGGTTACAATGAGCAGTTCTTC.

The CDR3 sequence: CAISELLAGVPSYNEQFF. Here the CDR3 DNA reads TGTGCCATCAGTGAGTTACTAGCGGGAGTCCCCTCCTACAATGAGCAGTTCTTC. The chain carries TRBV10-3 and TRBJ2-1, with 11 nucleotides matching TRBD2. The CDR3 loop spans 18 amino acids. Losses at the gene ends were 1 base for V and 0 bases for J; bases not matched to a gene: 5. CDR1 and CDR2 (germline): ENHRY, SYGVKD.

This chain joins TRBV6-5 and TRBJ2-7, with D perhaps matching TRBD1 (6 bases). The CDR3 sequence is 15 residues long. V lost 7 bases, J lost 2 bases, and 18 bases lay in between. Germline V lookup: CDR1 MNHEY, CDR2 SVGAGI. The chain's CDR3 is CASTTGPEPTYEQYF. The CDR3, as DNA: TGTGCCAGCACCACAGGGCCCGAGCCTACCTACGAGCAGTACTTC.

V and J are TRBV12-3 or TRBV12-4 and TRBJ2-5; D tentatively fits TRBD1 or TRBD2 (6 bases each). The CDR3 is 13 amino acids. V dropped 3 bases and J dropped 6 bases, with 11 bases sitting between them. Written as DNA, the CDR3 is TGTGCCAGCAGTTTTAGGGGGGACAAGACCCAGTACTTC. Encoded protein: CASSFRGDKTQYF.

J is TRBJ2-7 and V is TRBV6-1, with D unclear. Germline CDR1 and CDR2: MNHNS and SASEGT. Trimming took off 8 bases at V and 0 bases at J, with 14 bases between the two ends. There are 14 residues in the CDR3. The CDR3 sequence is CASYTDRDSYEQYF. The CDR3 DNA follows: TGTGCCAGCTACACCGATAGGGACTCCTACGAGCAGTACTTC.

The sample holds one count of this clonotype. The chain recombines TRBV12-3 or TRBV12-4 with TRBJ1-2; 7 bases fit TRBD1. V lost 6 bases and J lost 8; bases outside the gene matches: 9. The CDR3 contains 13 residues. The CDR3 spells CASSPRQGTGYTF. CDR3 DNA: TGTGCCAGCAGCCCCAGACAGGGAACAGGCTACACCTTC.

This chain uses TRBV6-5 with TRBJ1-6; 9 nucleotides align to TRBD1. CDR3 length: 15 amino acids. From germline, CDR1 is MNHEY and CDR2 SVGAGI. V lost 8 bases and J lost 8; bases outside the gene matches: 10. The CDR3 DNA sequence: TGTGCCAGCCTCCCCCGGGACAGGGTTGATTCACCCCTCCACTTT. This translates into CASLPRDRVDSPLHF.

The CDR3 DNA follows: TGTGCCAGCAGTTCCACAGCGCTGGGGGGTATCGGCAATCAGCCCCAGCATTTT. It specifies CASSSTALGGIGNQPQHF. V is TRBV27 and J is TRBJ1-5, with D possibly TRBD1 on 5 matching bases. V was trimmed by 4 bases and J by 2 bases, leaving 21 bases between them. The germline V gene has CDR1 MNHEY and CDR2 SMNVEV (reference sequence). The CDR3 runs 18 residues.

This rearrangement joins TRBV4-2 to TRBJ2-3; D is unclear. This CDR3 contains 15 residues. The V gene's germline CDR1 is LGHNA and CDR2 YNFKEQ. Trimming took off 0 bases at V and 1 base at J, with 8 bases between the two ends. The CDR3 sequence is CASSQDQRGTDTQYF. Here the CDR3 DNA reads TGTGCCAGCAGCCAAGACCAGCGTGGCACAGATACGCAGTATTTT.

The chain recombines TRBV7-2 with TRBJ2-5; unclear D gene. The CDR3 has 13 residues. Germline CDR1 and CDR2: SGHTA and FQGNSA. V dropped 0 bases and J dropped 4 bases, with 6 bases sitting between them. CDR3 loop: CASSLAKGETQYF. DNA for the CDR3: TGTGCCAGCAGCTTAGCAAAGGGAGAGACCCAGTACTTC.

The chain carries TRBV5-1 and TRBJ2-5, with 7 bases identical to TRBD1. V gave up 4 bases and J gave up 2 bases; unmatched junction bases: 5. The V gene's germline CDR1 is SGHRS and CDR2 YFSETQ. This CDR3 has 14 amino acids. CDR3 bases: TGCGCCAGCAGCATAAGACAGGGTCAAGAGACCCAGTACTTC. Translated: CASSIRQGQETQYF.

The CDR3 loop is CASNRLETGDQPQHF. In DNA, the CDR3 is TGTGCCAGCAACCGACTTGAGACAGGGGATCAGCCCCAGCATTTT. The V and J genes are TRBV6-2 or TRBV6-3 and TRBJ1-5; 8 nucleotides line up with TRBD1. Trimming cost V 7 bases and J 5 bases; bases outside gene matches: 10. There are 15 residues in the CDR3. CDR1 MNHEY and CDR2 SVGEGT come from the germline V gene.

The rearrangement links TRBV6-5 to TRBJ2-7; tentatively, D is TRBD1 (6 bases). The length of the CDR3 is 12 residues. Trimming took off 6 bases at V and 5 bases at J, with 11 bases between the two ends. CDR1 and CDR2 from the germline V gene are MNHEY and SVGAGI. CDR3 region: CASRSGTHEQYF. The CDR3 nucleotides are TGTGCCAGCAGGTCCGGGACACACGAGCAGTACTTC.

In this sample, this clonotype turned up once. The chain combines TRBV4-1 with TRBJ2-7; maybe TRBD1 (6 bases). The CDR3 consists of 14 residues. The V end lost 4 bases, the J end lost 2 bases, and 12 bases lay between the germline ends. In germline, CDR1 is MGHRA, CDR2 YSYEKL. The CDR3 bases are TGCGCCAGCAGCCCCGGACAGACTACCTACGAGCAGTACTTC. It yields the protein CASSPGQTTYEQYF.

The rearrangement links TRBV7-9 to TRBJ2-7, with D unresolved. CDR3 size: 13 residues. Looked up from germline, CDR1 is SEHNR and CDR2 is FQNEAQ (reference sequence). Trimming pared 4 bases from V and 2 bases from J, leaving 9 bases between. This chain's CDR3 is CASSSGRAYEQYF. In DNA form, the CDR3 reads TGTGCCAGCAGCTCCGGACGGGCCTACGAGCAGTACTTC.

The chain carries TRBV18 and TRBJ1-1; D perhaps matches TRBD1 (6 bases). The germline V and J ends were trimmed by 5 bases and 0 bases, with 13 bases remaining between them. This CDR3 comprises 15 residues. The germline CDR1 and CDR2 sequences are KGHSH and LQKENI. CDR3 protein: CASSDGQQMNTEAFF. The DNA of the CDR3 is TGTGCCAGCTCAGACGGACAGCAGATGAACACTGAAGCTTTCTTT.

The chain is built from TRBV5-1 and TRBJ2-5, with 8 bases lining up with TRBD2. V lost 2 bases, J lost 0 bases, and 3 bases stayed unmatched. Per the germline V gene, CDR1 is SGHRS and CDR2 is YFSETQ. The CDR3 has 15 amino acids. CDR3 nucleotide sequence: TGCGCCAGCAGCTTCGAGCGGGAGAACCAAGAGACCCAGTACTTC. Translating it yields CASSFERENQETQYF.

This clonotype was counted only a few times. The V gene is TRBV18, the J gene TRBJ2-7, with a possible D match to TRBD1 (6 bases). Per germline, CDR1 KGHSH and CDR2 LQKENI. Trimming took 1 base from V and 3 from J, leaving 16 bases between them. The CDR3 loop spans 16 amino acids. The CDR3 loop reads CASSPQGEAYNYEQYF. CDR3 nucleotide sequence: TGTGCCAGCTCACCACAGGGGGAAGCCTACAACTACGAGCAGTACTTC.

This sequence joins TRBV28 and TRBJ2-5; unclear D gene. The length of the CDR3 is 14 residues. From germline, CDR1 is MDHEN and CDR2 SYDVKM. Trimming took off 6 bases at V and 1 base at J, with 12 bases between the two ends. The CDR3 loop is CASRTHQVQETQYF. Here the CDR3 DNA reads TGTGCCAGCAGGACCCATCAGGTCCAAGAGACCCAGTACTTC.

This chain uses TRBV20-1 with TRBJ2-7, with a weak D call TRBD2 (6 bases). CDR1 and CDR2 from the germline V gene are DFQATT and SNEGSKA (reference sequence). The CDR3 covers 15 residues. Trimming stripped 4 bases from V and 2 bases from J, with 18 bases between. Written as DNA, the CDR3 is TGCAGTGCTAACCCGCGGGCTAGCGTAACCTACGAGCAGTACTTC. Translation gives CSANPRASVTYEQYF.